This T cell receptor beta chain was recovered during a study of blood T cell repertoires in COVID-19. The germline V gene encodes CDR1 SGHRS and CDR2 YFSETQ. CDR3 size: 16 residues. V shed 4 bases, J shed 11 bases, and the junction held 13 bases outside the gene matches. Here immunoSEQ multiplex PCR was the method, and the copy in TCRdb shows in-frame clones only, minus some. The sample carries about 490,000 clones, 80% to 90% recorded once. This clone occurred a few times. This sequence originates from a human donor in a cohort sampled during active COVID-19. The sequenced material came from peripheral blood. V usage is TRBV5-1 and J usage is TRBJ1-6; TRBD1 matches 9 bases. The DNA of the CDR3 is TGCGCCAGCAGCCTGTCCGTGGGACAGGGTGGAACACCCCTCCACTTT. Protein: CASSLSVGQGGTPLHF.